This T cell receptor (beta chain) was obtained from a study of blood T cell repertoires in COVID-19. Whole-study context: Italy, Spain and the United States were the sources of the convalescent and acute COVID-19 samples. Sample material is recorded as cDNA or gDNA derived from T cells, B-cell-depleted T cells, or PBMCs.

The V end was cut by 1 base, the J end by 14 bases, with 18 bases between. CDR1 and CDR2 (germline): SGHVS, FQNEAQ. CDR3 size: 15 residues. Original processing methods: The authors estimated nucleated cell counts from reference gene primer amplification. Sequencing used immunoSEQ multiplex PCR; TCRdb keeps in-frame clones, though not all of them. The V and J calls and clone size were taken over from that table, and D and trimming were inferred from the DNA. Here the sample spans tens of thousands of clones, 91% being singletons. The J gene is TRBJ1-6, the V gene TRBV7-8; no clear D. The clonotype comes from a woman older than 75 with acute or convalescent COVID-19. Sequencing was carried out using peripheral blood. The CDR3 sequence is CASSLVLSGPLSLHF. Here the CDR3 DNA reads TGTGCCAGCAGCTTAGTACTCTCTGGGCCTCTTTCCCTCCACTTT.